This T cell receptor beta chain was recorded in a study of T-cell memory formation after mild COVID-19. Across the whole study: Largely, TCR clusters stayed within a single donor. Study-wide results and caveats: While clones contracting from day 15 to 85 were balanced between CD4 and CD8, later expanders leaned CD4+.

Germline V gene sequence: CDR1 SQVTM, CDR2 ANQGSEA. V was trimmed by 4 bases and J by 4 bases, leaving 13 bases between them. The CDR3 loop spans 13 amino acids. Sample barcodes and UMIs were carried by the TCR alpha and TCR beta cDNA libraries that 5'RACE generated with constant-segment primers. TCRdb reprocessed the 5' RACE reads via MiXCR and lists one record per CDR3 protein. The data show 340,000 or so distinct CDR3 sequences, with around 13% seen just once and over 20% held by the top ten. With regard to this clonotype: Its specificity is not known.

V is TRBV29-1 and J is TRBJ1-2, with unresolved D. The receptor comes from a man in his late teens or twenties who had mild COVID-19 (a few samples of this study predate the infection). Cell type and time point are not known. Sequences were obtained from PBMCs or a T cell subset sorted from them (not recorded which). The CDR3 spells CSVGDDTTYGYTF. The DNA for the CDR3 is TGCAGCGTTGGGGATGACACAACCTATGGCTACACCTTC.